This T cell receptor beta chain was profiled in a study of blood T cell repertoires in COVID-19. Study-wide context: T cells, B-cell-depleted T cells, or PBMCs supplied cDNA or gDNA.

Sequenced by immunoSEQ multiplex PCR; TCRdb stores in-frame clones only, minus some. The repertoire holds approximately 230,000 clones, roughly four fifths seen once, with over 12% in the top ten. Germline V gives CDR1 MGHRA, CDR2 YSYEKL. The CDR3 consists of 15 residues. J lost 6 bases, V lost 0 bases, and 5 bases had no gene match. The V call is TRBV4-1, the J call TRBJ2-7, with 10 bases aligning to TRBD1. Sequencing was done on a sample of PBMCs or T cells enriched from blood (not recorded which). This clonotype originated in a middle-aged man who had recovered from COVID-19. CDR3 in amino acids: CASSQEGQGWIEQYF. DNA of the CDR3: TGCGCCAGCAGCCAAGAGGGACAGGGGTGGATCGAGCAGTACTTC.